A single T cell receptor (beta chain) is shown here with its context. The data were obtained in a study of T cell responses to AZD1222 COVID-19 vaccine. Trimming cost V 0 bases and J 3 bases; bases outside gene matches: 8. CDR3 size: 17 residues. CDR1 and CDR2 (germline): MNHNS, SASEGT. Clones were sequenced by immunoSEQ multiplex PCR, and TCRdb holds only the in-frame ones, with some missing. The top ten hold around 3.5% of the sample, which has fewer than 150,000 clones, just over 85% seen once. The chain uses TRBV6-1 and TRBJ1-3; 7 bases fit TRBD1. The sample consisted of peripheral blood, taken on day 0 of AZD1222 vaccination. The source is an adult in good health. The CDR3 DNA reads TGTGCCAGCAGTGAAGCGCTAGGGGGCTTCTTTGGAAACACCATATATTTT. Translation gives CASSEALGGFFGNTIYF.